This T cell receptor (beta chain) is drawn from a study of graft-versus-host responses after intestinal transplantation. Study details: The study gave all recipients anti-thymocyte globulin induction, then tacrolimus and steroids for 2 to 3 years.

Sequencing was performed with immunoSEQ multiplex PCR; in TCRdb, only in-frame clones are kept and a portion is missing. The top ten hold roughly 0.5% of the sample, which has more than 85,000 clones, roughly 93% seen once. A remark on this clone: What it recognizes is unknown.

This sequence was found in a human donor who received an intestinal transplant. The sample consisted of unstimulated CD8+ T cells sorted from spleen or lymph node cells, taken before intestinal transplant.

CDR3 residues: CASSSSGGSGYTF. The CDR3 DNA is TGTGCCAGCAGCTCCTCGGGCGGGAGCGGCTACACCTTC. V usage is TRBV11-3 and J usage is TRBJ1-2; no clear D gene. The CDR3 length is 13 residues. The germline CDR1 and CDR2 sequences are SGHNT and YENEEA. Trimming pared 4 bases from V and 8 bases from J, leaving 14 bases between.